This TCR beta chain was obtained from a study of CD8 T cells in ankylosing spondylitis. Findings of the study overall: Ankylosing spondylitis blood seemed to carry a telltale TCR beta motif made of about 8 highly homologous variants.

One entry per CDR3 protein, called by TCRdb with MiXCR from the 5' RACE reads. The sample yields 500,000 or so distinct CDR3 sequences, 5.3% seen once. This clonotype was counted at least ten times. The antigen is undetermined. The CDR3 is made up of 14 amino acids. The germline V gene encodes CDR1 MGHDK and CDR2 SYGVNS. Trimming at V came to 3 bases and at J to 7 bases, leaving 5 bases not matched to a gene. The specimen was blood, either unsorted or a sorted T cell fraction (not recorded which). This chain links TRBV25-1 with TRBJ1-2; 10 nucleotides align to TRBD1. This TCR was recovered from a male donor with ankylosing spondylitis. CDR3 DNA: TGTGCCAGCAGTGATAGCCGGACAGGGGGTGGCTACACCTTC. Its protein is CASSDSRTGGGYTF.